This T cell receptor beta chain was recovered during a study of OX40 agonist ivuxolimab in advanced cancers. Sequencing was performed with immunoSEQ multiplex PCR; in TCRdb, only in-frame clones are kept and a portion is missing. The table has tens of thousands of clones, roughly 84% seen once. V was shortened by 8 bases and J by 0 bases, with 13 bases between the two germline ends. There are 15 residues in the CDR3. Germline CDR1 SEHNR, CDR2 FQNEAQ (reference sequence). The source was CD4+ or CD8+ T cells sorted from blood, collected in a trial of the OX40 agonist ivuxolimab. V gene TRBV7-9 combines with J gene TRBJ2-2; perhaps TRBD2 as D (5 bases). This sequence originates from an adult with an advanced solid tumor such as melanoma, head and neck, liver or kidney cancer. CDR3 sequence: CASSRGTANTGELFF. CDR3 sequence (DNA): TGTGCCAGCTCCCGGGGAACGGCGAACACCGGGGAGCTGTTTTTT.